This T cell receptor (beta chain) was identified during a study of T cell repertoires in cytomegalovirus infection (dated by TCRdb to the late 2010s). Broadly, across the study: The peptide stimulations were aimed at well-studied HLA-B-restricted epitopes as well as recently identified HLA-C-restricted CMV epitopes, whose presentation resists viral immunomodulation. Donor HLA type was relevant to the analysis, as public TCR beta signatures indicated carriage of CMV infection together with the matching HLA type.

Overall study outcomes, separate from this receptor: In the ex vivo response, HLA-C-restricted CMV-specific TCR beta clonotypes were dominant, and in two of eight donors the single most frequent clonotype came from this HLA-C-restricted group. Cumulative frequency of public TCR beta family members discriminated carriers of CMV infection plus the relevant HLA type in this cohort and an independent approximately 370-donor cohort.

Clipping removes 4 bases from V and 8 bases from J, with 11 as the unmatched junction base count. Via the germline V gene (reference sequence), CDR1 is SGHNT and CDR2 YYREEE. Its CDR3 holds 15 amino acids, cysteine through phenylalanine. Of all the DNA, just the CDR3 is kept, 45 bases in frame from base 1. The meaning of the sample's treatment or condition label: in vitro stimulation with specific CMV peptide epitopes to enrich CMV-specific T cells. This clonotype was found a few times. It lacks a known antigen. No much larger clone exists at a distance of one base, and base qualities are not known. The instrument given in TCRdb is Illumina HiSeq 1500. TCRdb reran the public reads through fastp at Q25 and MiXCR, keeping productive beta chains. Identical CDR3 proteins give one entry, which carries the most common genes and DNA. Within this sample are 600,000 to 700,000 distinct CDR3 sequences, with around 31% of them counted one time only. Over 15% of the sample is in the top ten clones.

The V and J genes are TRBV5-4 and TRBJ2-1, and 8 junction bases match TRBD1. This receptor was identified in a human donor in good health (CMV status not recorded). Some clones in this sample may be carry-over from other donors' samples. The specimen comprised cultured PBMCs, sampled from culture after CMV antigen stimulation. The DNA reads TGTGCCAGCAGCCCTAAGGACAGGGCGTTATATGAGCAGTTCTTC. This gives the protein CASSPKDRALYEQFF.